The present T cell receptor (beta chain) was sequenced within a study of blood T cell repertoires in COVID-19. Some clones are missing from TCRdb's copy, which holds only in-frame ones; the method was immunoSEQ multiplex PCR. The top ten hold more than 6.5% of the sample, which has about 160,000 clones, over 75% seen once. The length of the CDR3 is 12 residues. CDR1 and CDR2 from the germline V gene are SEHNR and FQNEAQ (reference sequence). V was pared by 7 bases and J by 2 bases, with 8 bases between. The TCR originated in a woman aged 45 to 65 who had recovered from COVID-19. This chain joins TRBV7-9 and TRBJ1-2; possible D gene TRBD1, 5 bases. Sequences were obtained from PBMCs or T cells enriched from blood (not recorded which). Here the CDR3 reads CASTGGNYGYTF. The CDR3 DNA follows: TGTGCCAGCACTGGGGGGAACTATGGCTACACCTTC.